Listed below are T cell receptor beta chains from one sample, sequenced in a study of OX40 agonist ivuxolimab in advanced cancers. Data came from immunoSEQ multiplex PCR; TCRdb stores just in-frame clones and leaves some out. The sample consists of some 17,000 clones, about 80% of them appearing once. This sample comprised CD4+ or CD8+ T cells sorted from blood, obtained in a trial of the OX40 agonist ivuxolimab. The source is an adult with an advanced solid tumor such as melanoma, head and neck, liver or kidney cancer. Both conserved end residues are part of each CDR3. The order of the fields is D gene, clone size, V gene, J gene, CDR3 protein, CDR3 DNA. The D gene is left open where the match is weak. Clone size is stated in some rows and not others, as once, few, many or a class when expanded.

d_gene: TRBD1; abundance: -; v_gene: TRBV7-2; j_gene: TRBJ2-5; CDR3aa: CASSFGQGGGQETQYF; CDR3nt: TGTGCCAGCAGCTTCGGACAGGGGGGAGGACAAGAGACCCAGTACTTC
d_gene: -; abundance: -; v_gene: TRBV13; j_gene: TRBJ2-5; CDR3aa: CASSLRTDQETQYF; CDR3nt: TGTGCCAGCAGCCTTCGGACGGATCAAGAGACCCAGTACTTC
d_gene: -; abundance: -; v_gene: TRBV12-1; j_gene: TRBJ1-3; CDR3aa: CASGKSRAKTLSGNTIYF; CDR3nt: TGTGCCAGCGGTAAAAGTCGGGCGAAGACGCTCTCTGGAAACACCATATATTTT
d_gene: -; abundance: -; v_gene: TRBV30; j_gene: TRBJ1-3; CDR3aa: CAWSPPGNSGNTIYF; CDR3nt: TGTGCCTGGAGCCCCCCAGGGAACTCTGGAAACACCATATATTTT
d_gene: TRBD1; abundance: -; v_gene: TRBV30; j_gene: TRBJ1-5; CDR3aa: CAWSVGQGIRQPQHF; CDR3nt: TGTGCCTGGAGTGTAGGACAGGGTATTCGTCAGCCCCAGCATTTT
d_gene: TRBD2; abundance: -; v_gene: TRBV29-1; j_gene: TRBJ2-5; CDR3aa: CSVEDAGVRETQYF; CDR3nt: TGCAGCGTTGAAGATGCGGGGGTCCGGGAGACCCAGTACTTC
d_gene: -; abundance: -; v_gene: TRBV5-1; j_gene: TRBJ1-2; CDR3aa: CASSSTDLNYGYTF; CDR3nt: TGCGCCAGCAGCTCCACGGATCTGAACTATGGCTACACCTTC
d_gene: TRBD1; abundance: -; v_gene: TRBV11-2; j_gene: TRBJ2-1; CDR3aa: CASSPGQGVVNEQFF; CDR3nt: TGTGCCAGCAGCCCGGGACAGGGGGTGGTTAATGAGCAGTTCTTC
d_gene: -; abundance: -; v_gene: TRBV5-4; j_gene: TRBJ2-7; CDR3aa: CASSLGGYEQYF; CDR3nt: TGTGCCAGCAGCTTGGGAGGTTACGAGCAGTACTTC
d_gene: -; abundance: -; v_gene: TRBV6-1; j_gene: TRBJ2-7; CDR3aa: CASTPGPYEQYF; CDR3nt: TGTGCCAGCACCCCGGGGCCCTACGAGCAGTACTTC
d_gene: TRBD1; abundance: -; v_gene: TRBV4-1; j_gene: TRBJ1-1; CDR3aa: CASSPSPGTGEAFF; CDR3nt: TGCGCCAGCAGCCCTAGTCCCGGGACAGGCGAAGCTTTCTTT
d_gene: -; abundance: -; v_gene: TRBV28; j_gene: TRBJ2-7; CDR3aa: CASSLTGLSYEQYF; CDR3nt: TGTGCCAGCAGTTTAACGGGTCTTTCCTACGAGCAGTACTTC
d_gene: -; abundance: -; v_gene: TRBV15; j_gene: TRBJ2-7; CDR3aa: CATSRIGAGGSYEQYF; CDR3nt: TGTGCCACCAGCAGAATCGGCGCAGGAGGGTCCTACGAGCAGTACTTC
d_gene: -; abundance: -; v_gene: TRBV6-6; j_gene: TRBJ2-1; CDR3aa: CASSYSTEYNEQFF; CDR3nt: TGTGCCAGCAGTTACTCTACTGAATACAATGAGCAGTTCTTC
d_gene: -; abundance: -; v_gene: TRBV19; j_gene: TRBJ2-1; CDR3aa: CASAAGGNNEQFF; CDR3nt: TGTGCCAGTGCCGCGGGCGGAAACAATGAGCAGTTCTTC
d_gene: TRBD1; abundance: once; v_gene: TRBV28; j_gene: TRBJ2-7; CDR3aa: CASILRTGTYEQYF; CDR3nt: TGTGCCAGCATCTTACGGACAGGCACCTACGAGCAGTACTTC
d_gene: TRBD1; abundance: -; v_gene: TRBV7-6; j_gene: TRBJ1-2; CDR3aa: CASSLGQGELDGYTF; CDR3nt: TGTGCCAGCAGCTTGGGACAGGGGGAATTGGATGGCTACACCTTC
d_gene: -; abundance: -; v_gene: TRBV29-1; j_gene: TRBJ2-5; CDR3aa: CSVDKRGGKGETQYF; CDR3nt: TGCAGCGTTGATAAACGGGGCGGGAAAGGGGAGACCCAGTACTTC
d_gene: -; abundance: -; v_gene: TRBV28; j_gene: TRBJ2-1; CDR3aa: CASSITSHNEQFF; CDR3nt: TGTGCCAGCAGTATTACTAGTCACAATGAGCAGTTCTTC
d_gene: -; abundance: -; v_gene: TRBV6-1; j_gene: TRBJ2-3; CDR3aa: CASSEKASTDTQYF; CDR3nt: TGTGCCAGCAGTGAAAAGGCGAGTACAGATACGCAGTATTTT
d_gene: -; abundance: -; v_gene: TRBV28; j_gene: TRBJ2-2; CDR3aa: CASSWGTGELFF; CDR3nt: TGTGCCAGCAGTTGGGGCACCGGGGAGCTGTTTTTT
d_gene: TRBD2; abundance: -; v_gene: TRBV28; j_gene: TRBJ2-5; CDR3aa: CASSWGGDGHETQYF; CDR3nt: TGTGCCAGCAGCTGGGGGGGGGACGGCCATGAGACCCAGTACTTC
d_gene: -; abundance: -; v_gene: TRBV9; j_gene: TRBJ2-2; CDR3aa: CASSVVGTPKTGELFF; CDR3nt: TGTGCCAGCAGCGTAGTGGGGACCCCGAAGACCGGGGAGCTGTTTTTT
d_gene: -; abundance: -; v_gene: TRBV18; j_gene: TRBJ2-1; CDR3aa: CASSPGGNEQFF; CDR3nt: TGTGCCAGCTCACCAGGGGGCAATGAGCAGTTCTTC
d_gene: -; abundance: -; v_gene: TRBV15; j_gene: TRBJ1-1; CDR3aa: CATSVPNTEAFF; CDR3nt: TGTGCCACCAGCGTTCCGAACACTGAAGCCTTCTTT
d_gene: -; abundance: -; v_gene: TRBV4-3; j_gene: TRBJ2-7; CDR3aa: CASSQGNGISYEQYF; CDR3nt: TGCGCCAGCAGCCAAGGGAACGGGATCTCCTACGAGCAGTACTTC
d_gene: TRBD1; abundance: few; v_gene: TRBV6-5; j_gene: TRBJ2-3; CDR3aa: CASRPQGAQNTQYF; CDR3nt: TGTGCCAGCAGACCTCAGGGGGCGCAGAATACGCAGTATTTT
d_gene: TRBD2; abundance: -; v_gene: TRBV9; j_gene: TRBJ2-3; CDR3aa: CASSAPSGRVDTQYF; CDR3nt: TGTGCCAGCAGCGCGCCTAGCGGGAGGGTAGATACGCAGTATTTT
d_gene: TRBD2; abundance: -; v_gene: TRBV27; j_gene: TRBJ2-1; CDR3aa: CASSPTSGLNEQFF; CDR3nt: TGTGCCAGCAGTCCGACTAGCGGACTCAATGAGCAGTTCTTC
d_gene: -; abundance: -; v_gene: TRBV27; j_gene: TRBJ1-3; CDR3aa: CASSLDGSSGNTIYF; CDR3nt: TGTGCCAGCAGTTTAGACGGGAGCTCTGGAAACACCATATATTTT
d_gene: -; abundance: -; v_gene: TRBV7-5; j_gene: TRBJ1-2; CDR3aa: CASSRGPSYGYTF; CDR3nt: TGTGCCAGCAGCCGGGGACCCAGCTATGGCTACACCTTC
d_gene: -; abundance: -; v_gene: TRBV12-5; j_gene: TRBJ1-2; CDR3aa: CASGLFDSYRRGYTF; CDR3nt: TGTGCTAGTGGTTTGTTCGACTCGTATCGTCGGGGCTACACCTTC
d_gene: TRBD1; abundance: -; v_gene: TRBV4-3; j_gene: TRBJ2-1; CDR3aa: CASSQSWDRGRDEQFF; CDR3nt: TGCGCCAGCAGCCAGTCTTGGGACAGGGGGCGGGATGAGCAGTTCTTC
d_gene: -; abundance: -; v_gene: TRBV14; j_gene: TRBJ2-2; CDR3aa: CASSQDVGQVVTGELFF; CDR3nt: TGTGCCAGCAGCCAAGATGTTGGGCAGGTTGTCACCGGGGAGCTGTTTTTT
d_gene: -; abundance: large; v_gene: TRBV27; j_gene: TRBJ1-2; CDR3aa: CASSLWTDLRDGYTF; CDR3nt: TGTGCCAGCAGTTTATGGACAGATCTACGTGATGGCTACACCTTC
d_gene: -; abundance: -; v_gene: TRBV4-3; j_gene: TRBJ2-2; CDR3aa: CASSPEYGELFF; CDR3nt: TGCGCCAGCAGCCCCGAGTACGGGGAGCTGTTTTTT
d_gene: TRBD1; abundance: -; v_gene: TRBV28; j_gene: TRBJ1-5; CDR3aa: CASGDRGEPAQHF; CDR3nt: TGTGCCAGCGGGGACAGGGGTGAGCCAGCCCAGCATTTT
d_gene: TRBD2; abundance: -; v_gene: TRBV11-3; j_gene: TRBJ2-1; CDR3aa: CASSLLAGDWGEQFF; CDR3nt: TGTGCCAGCAGCCTATTAGCGGGAGATTGGGGTGAGCAGTTCTTC
d_gene: -; abundance: -; v_gene: TRBV19; j_gene: TRBJ1-5; CDR3aa: CASSIVTGLGQPQHF; CDR3nt: TGTGCCAGTAGTATAGTGACGGGGTTGGGTCAGCCCCAGCATTTT
d_gene: -; abundance: -; v_gene: TRBV27; j_gene: TRBJ1-6; CDR3aa: CASSLWDDNSPLHF; CDR3nt: TGTGCCAGCAGTTTATGGGACGATAATTCACCCCTCCACTTT
d_gene: TRBD2; abundance: -; v_gene: TRBV28; j_gene: TRBJ2-1; CDR3aa: CASSRTSGRYNEQFF; CDR3nt: TGTGCCAGTAGCCGGACTAGCGGGAGATACAATGAGCAGTTCTTC
d_gene: -; abundance: few; v_gene: TRBV10-1; j_gene: TRBJ1-5; CDR3aa: CASSEDQGSQRQPQHF; CDR3nt: TGCGCCAGCAGTGAGGACCAGGGGAGTCAGAGACAGCCCCAGCATTTT
d_gene: -; abundance: once; v_gene: TRBV6-5; j_gene: TRBJ2-1; CDR3aa: CASTERGYNEQFF; CDR3nt: TGTGCCAGCACCGAAAGGGGTTACAATGAGCAGTTCTTC
d_gene: TRBD1; abundance: -; v_gene: TRBV2; j_gene: TRBJ2-3; CDR3aa: CASSLGQGGLETDTQYF; CDR3nt: TGTGCCAGCAGCTTGGGACAGGGCGGACTAGAGACAGATACGCAGTATTTT
d_gene: -; abundance: -; v_gene: TRBV7-9; j_gene: TRBJ2-7; CDR3aa: CASSLIFPTGRPSTYEQYF; CDR3nt: TGTGCCAGCAGCTTAATATTTCCGACAGGCAGGCCCTCAACCTACGAGCAGTACTTC
d_gene: TRBD2; abundance: -; v_gene: TRBV2; j_gene: TRBJ2-7; CDR3aa: CASSEAGLAGEYEQYF; CDR3nt: TGTGCCAGCAGTGAAGCGGGACTAGCGGGAGAATACGAGCAGTACTTC
d_gene: -; abundance: -; v_gene: TRBV11-2; j_gene: TRBJ2-7; CDR3aa: CASSLEGLAPYEQYF; CDR3nt: TGTGCCAGCAGCTTAGAAGGGCTAGCCCCCTACGAGCAGTACTTC
d_gene: -; abundance: -; v_gene: TRBV7-9; j_gene: TRBJ1-6; CDR3aa: CASSYGPSPLHF; CDR3nt: TGTGCCAGCAGCTATGGACCTTCACCCCTCCACTTT
d_gene: TRBD2; abundance: -; v_gene: TRBV11-3; j_gene: TRBJ2-7; CDR3aa: CASSLEDGTSGIFYEQYF; CDR3nt: TGTGCCAGCAGCTTAGAGGATGGGACTAGCGGGATCTTCTACGAGCAGTACTTC
d_gene: -; abundance: -; v_gene: TRBV11-1; j_gene: TRBJ1-2; CDR3aa: CASSLDSYGYTF; CDR3nt: TGTGCCAGCAGCCTAGACAGCTATGGCTACACCTTC
d_gene: -; abundance: -; v_gene: TRBV6-5; j_gene: TRBJ2-7; CDR3aa: CASIPGPTYEQYF; CDR3nt: TGTGCCAGCATTCCAGGTCCAACCTACGAGCAGTACTTC
d_gene: -; abundance: -; v_gene: TRBV27; j_gene: TRBJ2-7; CDR3aa: CASSPKSSYEQYF; CDR3nt: TGTGCCAGCAGTCCTAAAAGCTCCTACGAGCAGTACTTC
d_gene: -; abundance: -; v_gene: TRBV10-2; j_gene: TRBJ2-1; CDR3aa: CASLSSRGDNEQFF; CDR3nt: TGCGCCAGCCTTTCAAGCAGGGGAGATAATGAGCAGTTCTTC
d_gene: -; abundance: -; v_gene: TRBV4-2; j_gene: TRBJ1-2; CDR3aa: CASSQGALGASGYTF; CDR3nt: TGTGCCAGCAGCCAAGGTGCTTTGGGGGCGTCGGGCTACACCTTC
d_gene: -; abundance: -; v_gene: TRBV21-1; j_gene: TRBJ2-3; CDR3aa: CASSKSPGLAGGPEYTQYF; CDR3nt: TGTGCCAGCAGCAAATCCCCGGGACTAGCGGGAGGTCCGGAATATACGCAGTATTTT
d_gene: TRBD1; abundance: -; v_gene: TRBV7-8; j_gene: TRBJ1-3; CDR3aa: CASSFALGQGDATIYF; CDR3nt: TGTGCCAGCAGCTTTGCCTTGGGACAGGGGGATGCCACCATATATTTT
d_gene: -; abundance: -; v_gene: TRBV21-1; j_gene: TRBJ2-7; CDR3aa: CASSSPGGRWSYEQYF; CDR3nt: TGTGCCAGCAGCTCGCCCGGAGGTAGGTGGTCCTACGAGCAGTACTTC